These T cell receptor beta chains were read from a single sample in a study of blood T cell repertoires in COVID-19. Assay used: immunoSEQ multiplex PCR; TCRdb lists only in-frame clones, some missing. The table has 85,000 to 100,000 clones, around 67% seen once; the top ten hold around 25%. The sequenced sample consisted of peripheral blood. The receptors here all came from a woman aged 55-69 years in a cohort sampled during active or convalescent COVID-19. The conserved cysteine and the conserved F or W are not part of the CDR3 here. The size entry is marked missing in some rows and otherwise reads once, few, many or a size class.

v_gene	j_gene	abundance	CDR3aa
TRBV18	TRBJ2-5	-	ASSLGLGTRETQY
TRBV10-3	TRBJ1-1	-	AISDNPQGPTEAF
TRBV10-1	TRBJ1-1	-	ASSEAVNTEAF
TRBV4-1	TRBJ2-5	-	ASSFRSTVETQY
TRBV28	TRBJ2-7	-	ASTHRGGWVEQY
TRBV4-3	TRBJ2-1	-	ASSQGSGGAYNEQF
TRBV5-1	TRBJ2-7	-	ASSSAPTDSYEQY
TRBV5-6	TRBJ1-5	-	ASSLAGDQPQH
TRBV30	TRBJ1-6	-	AWNHYEADHILLRQNSPLH
TRBV10-3	TRBJ1-1	-	AISESIVNRVAEAF
TRBV6-5	TRBJ1-1	-	ASRRGQGGTEAF
TRBV10-3	TRBJ2-2	-	AIGFSGGPFANTGELF
TRBV29-1	TRBJ2-3	-	SVGTGLSTDTQY
TRBV29-1	TRBJ1-2	-	SVKPTGTGNYGYT
TRBV10-3	TRBJ1-5	few	AISMDRGGQPQH
TRBV30	TRBJ1-5	few	AWSVTGGSQPQH
TRBV5-1	TRBJ2-5	-	ASSLGQGARETQY
TRBV5-6	TRBJ1-2	-	ASSLIGRYYGYT
TRBV30	TRBJ1-1	once	AWSVEWNTEAF
TRBV7-9	TRBJ1-2	-	ASSLAQADGYT
TRBV5-1	TRBJ2-1	-	ASSLTGTPYNEQF
TRBV5-4	TRBJ2-7	-	ASSLGQGAASYEQY
TRBV28	TRBJ1-4	-	ATMTGLTNEKLF
TRBV5-6	TRBJ2-7	-	ASSTGMTYEQY
TRBV7-3	TRBJ2-5	few	ASSTQGVPGQGREETQY
TRBV6-6	TRBJ2-2	-	ASRDRTNTGELF
TRBV5-4	TRBJ1-4	-	ASSLDGQGKEKLF
TRBV5-6	TRBJ1-2	few	ASRPGTVFIYGYT
TRBV4-3	TRBJ2-1	many	ASSPLGTGVGEQF
TRBV9	TRBJ1-1	-	ASSPGTGKAF
TRBV27	TRBJ2-7	-	ASSFRLAEPYEQY
TRBV2	TRBJ1-4	-	ASSTLSGGWEKLF
TRBV11-2	TRBJ2-7	-	ASSEGLADSYEQY
TRBV27	TRBJ2-1	-	ASSLQGDRDNEQF
TRBV7-2	TRBJ1-1	few	ASSLPRNRATEAF
TRBV6-5	TRBJ1-6	-	ASSSGGTGEEDSLH
TRBV27	TRBJ2-7	-	ASSRWDRAYEQY
TRBV5-5	TRBJ1-2	-	ASSYTTGGYGYT
TRBV9	TRBJ1-1	-	ASSKSQGALGTEAF
TRBV5-1	TRBJ2-6	-	ASGHQGSGANVLT
TRBV27	TRBJ2-7	few	ASSYVRGAYEQY
TRBV2	TRBJ2-7	-	ASRLQTGGEQY
TRBV7-8	TRBJ2-2	few	ASSPSAGPTGELF
TRBV3-1/TRBV3-2	TRBJ1-1	-	ASSQDSGTQAF
TRBV6-6	TRBJ2-7	once	ASIAGQSSYEQY
TRBV5-1	TRBJ2-1	-	ASSLRSGSSYNEQF
TRBV6-1	TRBJ1-4	-	ASSDEVSTNEKLF
TRBV9	TRBJ2-3	-	ASSVGGDRRLVTDTQY